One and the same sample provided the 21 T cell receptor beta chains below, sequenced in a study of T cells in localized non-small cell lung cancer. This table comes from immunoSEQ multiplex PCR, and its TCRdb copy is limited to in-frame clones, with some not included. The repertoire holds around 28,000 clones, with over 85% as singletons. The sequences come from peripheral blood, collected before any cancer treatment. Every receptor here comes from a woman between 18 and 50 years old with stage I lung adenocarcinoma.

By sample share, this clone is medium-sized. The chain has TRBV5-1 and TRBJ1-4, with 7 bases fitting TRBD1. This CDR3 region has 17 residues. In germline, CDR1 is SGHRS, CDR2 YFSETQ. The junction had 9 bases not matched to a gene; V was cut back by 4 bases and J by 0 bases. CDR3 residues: CASSTGQSIATNEKLFF. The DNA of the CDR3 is TGCGCCAGCAGCACGGGACAGTCGATTGCAACTAATGAAAAACTGTTTTTT.

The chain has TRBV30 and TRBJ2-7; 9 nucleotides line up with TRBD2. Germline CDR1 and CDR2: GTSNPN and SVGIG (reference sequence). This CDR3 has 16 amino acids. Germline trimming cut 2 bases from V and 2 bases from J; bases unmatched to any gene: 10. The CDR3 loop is CAWSRGRPSGTYEQYF. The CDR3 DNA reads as TGTGCCTGGAGTAGGGGCCGGCCTAGCGGGACCTACGAGCAGTACTTC.

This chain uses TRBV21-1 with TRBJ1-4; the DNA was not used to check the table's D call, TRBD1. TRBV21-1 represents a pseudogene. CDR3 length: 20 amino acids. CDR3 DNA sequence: TGTGCCAGCAGCAAAGCGCCCCTCCGGGACAGGGGCTCTCGAGATGAAAAACTGTTTTTT. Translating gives CASSKAPLRDRGSRDEKLFF.

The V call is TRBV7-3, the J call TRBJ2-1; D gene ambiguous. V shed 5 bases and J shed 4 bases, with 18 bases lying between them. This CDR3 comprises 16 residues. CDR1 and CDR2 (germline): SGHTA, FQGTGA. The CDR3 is CASSQSGPLMYNEQFF. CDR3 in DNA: TGTGCCAGCAGCCAATCGGGCCCCCTGATGTACAATGAGCAGTTCTTC.

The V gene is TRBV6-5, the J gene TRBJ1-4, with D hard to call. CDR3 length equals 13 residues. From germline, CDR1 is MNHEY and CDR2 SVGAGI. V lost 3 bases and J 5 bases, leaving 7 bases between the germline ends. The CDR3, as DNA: TGTGCCAGCAGTTATAACAGAAATGAAAAACTGTTTTTT. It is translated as CASSYNRNEKLFF.

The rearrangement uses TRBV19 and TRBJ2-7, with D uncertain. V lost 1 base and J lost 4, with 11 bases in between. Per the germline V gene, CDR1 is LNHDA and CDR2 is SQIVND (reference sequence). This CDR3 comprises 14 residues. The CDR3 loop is CASSIVGQIYEQYF. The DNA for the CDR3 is TGTGCCAGTAGTATAGTTGGGCAAATTTACGAGCAGTACTTC.

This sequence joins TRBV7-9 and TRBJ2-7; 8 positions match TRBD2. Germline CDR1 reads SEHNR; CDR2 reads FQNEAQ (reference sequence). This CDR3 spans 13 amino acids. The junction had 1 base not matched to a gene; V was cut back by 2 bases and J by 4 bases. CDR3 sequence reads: CASSLREGYEQYF. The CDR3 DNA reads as TGTGCCAGCAGCTTACGGGAGGGATACGAGCAGTACTTC.

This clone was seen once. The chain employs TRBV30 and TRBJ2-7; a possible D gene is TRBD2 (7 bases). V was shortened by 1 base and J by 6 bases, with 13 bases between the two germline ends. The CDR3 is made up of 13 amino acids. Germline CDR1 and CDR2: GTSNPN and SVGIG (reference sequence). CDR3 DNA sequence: TGTGCCTGGAGTGGGGAGGGAGGGGGCGAGCAGTACTTC. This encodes CAWSGEGGGEQYF.

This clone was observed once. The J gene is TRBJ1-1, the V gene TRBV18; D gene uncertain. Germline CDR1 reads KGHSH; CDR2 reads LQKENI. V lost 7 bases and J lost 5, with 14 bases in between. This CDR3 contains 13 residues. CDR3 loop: CASLAGRSTEAFF. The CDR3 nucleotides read TGTGCCAGCTTGGCCGGGCGGTCGACTGAAGCTTTCTTT.

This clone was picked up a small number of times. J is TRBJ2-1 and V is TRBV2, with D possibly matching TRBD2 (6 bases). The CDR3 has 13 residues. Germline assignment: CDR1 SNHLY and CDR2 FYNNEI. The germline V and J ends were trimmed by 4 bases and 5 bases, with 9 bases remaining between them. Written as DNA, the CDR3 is TGTGCCAGCAGTGTACTAGCCAACAATGAGCAGTTCTTC. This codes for CASSVLANNEQFF.

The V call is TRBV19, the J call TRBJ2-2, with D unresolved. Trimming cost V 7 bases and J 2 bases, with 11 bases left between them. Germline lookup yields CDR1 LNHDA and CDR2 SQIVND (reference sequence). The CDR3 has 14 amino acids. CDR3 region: CASTVDLNTGELFF. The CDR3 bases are TGTGCCAGTACCGTCGACCTCAACACCGGGGAGCTGTTTTTT.

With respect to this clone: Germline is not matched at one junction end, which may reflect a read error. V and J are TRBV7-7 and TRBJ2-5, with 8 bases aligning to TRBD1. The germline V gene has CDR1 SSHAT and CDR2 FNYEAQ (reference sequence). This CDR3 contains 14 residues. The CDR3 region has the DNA TGTGCTAGCAGCTTAGGACAGGGATCAGAGACCCAGTACTTC. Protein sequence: CASSLGQGSETQYF.

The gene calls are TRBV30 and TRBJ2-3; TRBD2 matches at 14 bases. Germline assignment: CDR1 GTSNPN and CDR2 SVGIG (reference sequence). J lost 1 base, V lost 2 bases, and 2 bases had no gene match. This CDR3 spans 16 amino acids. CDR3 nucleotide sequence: TGTGCCTGGAGTAAGGGACTAGCGGGGGGCACAGATACGCAGTATTTT. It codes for CAWSKGLAGGTDTQYF. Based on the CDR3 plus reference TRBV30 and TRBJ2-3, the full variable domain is SQTIHQWPATLVQPVGSPLSLECTVEGTSNPNLYWYRQAAGRGLQLLFYSVGIGQISSEVPQNLSASRPQDRQFILSSKKLLLSDSGFYLCAWSKGLAGGTDTQYFGPGTRLTVL.

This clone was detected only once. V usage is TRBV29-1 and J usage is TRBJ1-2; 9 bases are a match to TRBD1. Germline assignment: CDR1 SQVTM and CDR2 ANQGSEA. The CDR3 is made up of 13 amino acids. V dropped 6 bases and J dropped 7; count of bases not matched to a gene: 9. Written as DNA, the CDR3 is TGCAGCGTGAAATCGGGACAGGGTAGTGGCTACACCTTC. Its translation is CSVKSGQGSGYTF.

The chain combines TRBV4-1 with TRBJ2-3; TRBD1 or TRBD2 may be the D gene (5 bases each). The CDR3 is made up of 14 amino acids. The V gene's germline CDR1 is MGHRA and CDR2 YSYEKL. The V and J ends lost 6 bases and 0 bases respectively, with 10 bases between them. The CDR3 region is CASSHGDSTDTQYF. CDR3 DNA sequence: TGCGCCAGCAGTCACGGGGACAGCACAGATACGCAGTATTTT.

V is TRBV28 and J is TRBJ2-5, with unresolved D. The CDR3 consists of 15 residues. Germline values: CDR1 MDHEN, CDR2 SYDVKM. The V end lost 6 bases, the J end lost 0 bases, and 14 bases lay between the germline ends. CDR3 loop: CASSQAQGNQETQYF. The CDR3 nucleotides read TGTGCCAGCAGCCAGGCCCAAGGGAACCAAGAGACCCAGTACTTC. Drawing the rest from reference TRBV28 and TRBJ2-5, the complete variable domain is DVKVTQSSRYLVKRTGEKVFLECVQDMDHENMFWYRQDPGLGLRLIYFSYDVKMKEKGDIPEGYSVSREKKERFSLILESASTNQTSMYLCASSQAQGNQETQYFGPGTRLLVL.

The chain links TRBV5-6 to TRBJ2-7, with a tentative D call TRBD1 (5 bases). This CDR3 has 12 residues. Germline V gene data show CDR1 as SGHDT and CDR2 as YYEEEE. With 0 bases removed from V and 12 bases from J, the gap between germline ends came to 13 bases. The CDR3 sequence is CASSLGTTSPYF. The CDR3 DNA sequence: TGTGCCAGCAGCTTGGGGACAACTTCCCCGTACTTC.

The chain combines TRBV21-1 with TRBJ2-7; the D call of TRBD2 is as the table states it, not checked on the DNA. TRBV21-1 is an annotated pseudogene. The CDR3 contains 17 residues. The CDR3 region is CASSKGLRREDSYEQYF. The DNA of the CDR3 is TGTGCCAGCAGCAAAGGGCTCCGTAGGGAGGACTCCTACGAGCAGTACTTC.

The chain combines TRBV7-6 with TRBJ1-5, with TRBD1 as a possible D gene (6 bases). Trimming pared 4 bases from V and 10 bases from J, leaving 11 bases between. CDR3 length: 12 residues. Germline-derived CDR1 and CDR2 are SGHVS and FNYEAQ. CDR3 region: CASSSPGEPQHF. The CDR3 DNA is TGTGCCAGCAGCTCCCCAGGGGAACCCCAGCATTTT.

CDR3 coding DNA: TGTGCCAGCAGCTTATCCCAGGGCACAGATACGCAGTATTTT. Its protein product is CASSLSQGTDTQYF. The rearrangement links TRBV7-3 to TRBJ2-3; D remains ambiguous. The germline V gene has CDR1 SGHTA and CDR2 FQGTGA. Trimming removed 2 bases at V and 1 base at J, with 7 bases between. The CDR3 spans 14 residues.

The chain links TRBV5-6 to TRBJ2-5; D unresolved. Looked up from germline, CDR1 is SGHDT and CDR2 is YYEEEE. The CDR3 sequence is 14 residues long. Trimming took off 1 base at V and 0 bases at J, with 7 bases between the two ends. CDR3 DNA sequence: TGTGCCAGCAGCTTGATTGTAGACCAAGAGACCCAGTACTTC. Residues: CASSLIVDQETQYF.